This TCR beta chain was profiled in a study of blood T cell repertoires in COVID-19. Study as a whole: There were acute and convalescent COVID-19 samples, and they came from the United States, Italy and Spain. Sample material is recorded as cDNA or gDNA derived from T cells, B-cell-depleted T cells, or PBMCs.

The CDR3 has 17 residues. Per the germline V gene, CDR1 is MNHNS and CDR2 is SASEGT. Trimming took 1 base from V and 1 from J, leaving 14 bases between them. In the original workflow: Estimation of nucleated cell counts was performed using reference gene primer amplification. Only in-frame clones appear in the TCRdb table, and some are missing; sequencing was by immunoSEQ multiplex PCR. V and J calls and clone size are copied from that table; D and trimming were computed from the DNA. Here the sample spans over 85,000 clones, around nine tenths being singletons. Input material: peripheral blood. This clonotype originated in a man between 45 and 60 years old with active or convalescent COVID-19. The rearrangement links TRBV6-1 to TRBJ2-4, with D perhaps matching TRBD2 (5 bases). The CDR3: CASSEEAGIGAKNIQYF. The DNA of the CDR3 is TGTGCCAGCAGTGAAGAAGCCGGGATCGGGGCCAAAAACATTCAGTACTTC.